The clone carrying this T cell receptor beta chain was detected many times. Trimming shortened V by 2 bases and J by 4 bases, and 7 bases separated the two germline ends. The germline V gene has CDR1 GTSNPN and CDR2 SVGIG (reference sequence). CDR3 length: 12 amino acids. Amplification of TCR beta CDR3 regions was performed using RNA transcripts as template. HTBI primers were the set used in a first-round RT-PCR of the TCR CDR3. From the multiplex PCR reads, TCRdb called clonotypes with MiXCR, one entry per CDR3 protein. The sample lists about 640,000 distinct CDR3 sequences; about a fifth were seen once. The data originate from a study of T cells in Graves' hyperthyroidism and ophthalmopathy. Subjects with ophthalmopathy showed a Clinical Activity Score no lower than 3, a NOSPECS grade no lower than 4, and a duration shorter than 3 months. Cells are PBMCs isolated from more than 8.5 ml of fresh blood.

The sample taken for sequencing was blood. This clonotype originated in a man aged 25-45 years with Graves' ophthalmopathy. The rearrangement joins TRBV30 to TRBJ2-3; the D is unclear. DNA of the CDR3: TGTGCCTGGAGTTTCGCCTCAGATACGCAGTATTTT. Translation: CAWSFASDTQYF.